These 2 T cell receptor beta chains were sequenced from one sample in a study of blood T cell repertoires in COVID-19. Assay used: immunoSEQ multiplex PCR; TCRdb lists only in-frame clones, some missing. Found here are 160,000 or so clones, roughly 91% of them singletons; the top ten hold roughly 2.3%. Sequencing was performed on peripheral blood. The origin of the receptors is a man between 18 and 29 years old with acute or convalescent COVID-19.

This chain connects TRBV29-1 to TRBJ2-1; perhaps TRBD2 as D (5 bases). CDR1 is SQVTM and CDR2 is ANQGSEA in the germline V gene. The V end lost 7 bases, the J end lost 5 bases, and 21 bases lay between the germline ends. The CDR3 is 15 amino acids. As DNA, the CDR3 is TGCAGCGCCCGGAGGCAGCCACTAGTAAACAATGAGCAGTTCTTC. It encodes CSARRQPLVNNEQFF.

The chain recombines TRBV9 with TRBJ2-2; D gene uncertain. The germline V and J ends were trimmed by 0 bases and 6 bases, with 9 bases remaining between them. The CDR3 sequence is 14 residues long. Per germline, CDR1 SGDLS and CDR2 YYNGEE. The CDR3, as DNA: TGTGCCAGCAGCGTAGAGGTAGACTCCGGGGAGCTGTTTTTT. It codes for CASSVEVDSGELFF.